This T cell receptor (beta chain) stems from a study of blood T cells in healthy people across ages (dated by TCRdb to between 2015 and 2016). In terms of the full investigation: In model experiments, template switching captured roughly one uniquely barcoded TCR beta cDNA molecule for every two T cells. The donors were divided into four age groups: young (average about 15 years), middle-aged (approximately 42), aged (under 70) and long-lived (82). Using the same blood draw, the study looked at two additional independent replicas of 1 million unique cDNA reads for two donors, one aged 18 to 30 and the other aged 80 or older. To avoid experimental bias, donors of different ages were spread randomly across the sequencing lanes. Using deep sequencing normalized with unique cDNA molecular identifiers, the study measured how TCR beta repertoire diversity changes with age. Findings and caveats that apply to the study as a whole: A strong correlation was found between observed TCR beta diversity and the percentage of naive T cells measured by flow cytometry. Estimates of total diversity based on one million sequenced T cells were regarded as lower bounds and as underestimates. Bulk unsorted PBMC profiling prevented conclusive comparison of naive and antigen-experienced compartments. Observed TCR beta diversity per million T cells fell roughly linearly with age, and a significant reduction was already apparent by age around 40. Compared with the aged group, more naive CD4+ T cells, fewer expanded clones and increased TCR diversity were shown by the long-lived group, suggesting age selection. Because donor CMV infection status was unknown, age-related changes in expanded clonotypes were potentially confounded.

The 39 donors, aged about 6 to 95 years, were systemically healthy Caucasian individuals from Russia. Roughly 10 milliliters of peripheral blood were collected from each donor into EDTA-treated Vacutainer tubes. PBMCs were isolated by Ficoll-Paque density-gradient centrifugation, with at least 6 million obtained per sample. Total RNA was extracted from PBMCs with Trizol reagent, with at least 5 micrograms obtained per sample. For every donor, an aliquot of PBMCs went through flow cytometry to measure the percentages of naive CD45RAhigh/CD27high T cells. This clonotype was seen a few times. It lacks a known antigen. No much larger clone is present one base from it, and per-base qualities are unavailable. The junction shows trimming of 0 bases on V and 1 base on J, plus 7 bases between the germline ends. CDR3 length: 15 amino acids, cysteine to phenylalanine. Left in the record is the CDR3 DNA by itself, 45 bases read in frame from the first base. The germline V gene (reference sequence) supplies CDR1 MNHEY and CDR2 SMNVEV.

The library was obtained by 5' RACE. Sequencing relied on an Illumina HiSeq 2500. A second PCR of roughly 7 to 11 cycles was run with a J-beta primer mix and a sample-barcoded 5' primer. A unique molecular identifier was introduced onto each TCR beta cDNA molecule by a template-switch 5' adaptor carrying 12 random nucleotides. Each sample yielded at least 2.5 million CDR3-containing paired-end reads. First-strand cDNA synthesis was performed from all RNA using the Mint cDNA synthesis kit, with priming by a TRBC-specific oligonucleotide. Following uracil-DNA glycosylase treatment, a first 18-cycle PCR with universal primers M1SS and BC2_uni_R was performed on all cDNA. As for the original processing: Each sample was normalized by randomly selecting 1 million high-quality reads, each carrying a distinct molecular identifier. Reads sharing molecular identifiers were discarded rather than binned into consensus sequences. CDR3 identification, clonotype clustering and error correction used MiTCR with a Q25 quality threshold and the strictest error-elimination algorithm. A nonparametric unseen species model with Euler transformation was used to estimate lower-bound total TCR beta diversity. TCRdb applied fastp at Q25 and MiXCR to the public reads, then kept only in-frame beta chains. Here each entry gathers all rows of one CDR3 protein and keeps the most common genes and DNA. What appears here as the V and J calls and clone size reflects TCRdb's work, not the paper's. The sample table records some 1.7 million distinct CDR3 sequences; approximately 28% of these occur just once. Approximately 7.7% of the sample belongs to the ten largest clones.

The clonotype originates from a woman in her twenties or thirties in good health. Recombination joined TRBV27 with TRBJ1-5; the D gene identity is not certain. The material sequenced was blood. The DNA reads TGTGCCAGCAGTTTATCCCCCCAGAGCAATCAGCCCCAGCATTTT. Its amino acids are CASSLSPQSNQPQHF.